The rows below give T cell receptor beta chains drawn from one sample of a study of cytomegalovirus exposure and HLA in healthy donors. TCRdb's copy holds only in-frame clones and misses some; the assay was immunoSEQ multiplex PCR. The table records some 170,000 clones, 70% to 80% of them present only once. Sequenced material: PBMCs. These receptors originate from a middle-aged man in good health and CMV-seronegative. The CDR3 runs from the conserved cysteine through the conserved F or W. The order of the fields is D gene, V gene, J gene, clone size, CDR3 protein, CDR3 DNA. A D gene is named only where the DNA matches it firmly. A row's size may be missing; if present it is once, few, many or a size class.

D gene: NA
V gene: TRBV5-8
J gene: TRBJ1-5
clone size: NA
CDR3 protein: CASSFWGDNQPQHF
CDR3 DNA: TGTGCCAGCAGCTTTTGGGGAGACAATCAGCCCCAGCATTTT

D gene: NA
V gene: TRBV18
J gene: TRBJ1-4
clone size: NA
CDR3 protein: CASSPQGPATNEKLFF
CDR3 DNA: TGTGCCAGCTCACCACAGGGGCCGGCTACTAATGAAAAACTGTTTTTT

D gene: TRBD1
V gene: TRBV28
J gene: TRBJ1-5
clone size: NA
CDR3 protein: CASRPDRVQPQHF
CDR3 DNA: TGTGCCAGCAGACCTGACAGGGTTCAGCCCCAGCATTTT

D gene: NA
V gene: TRBV13
J gene: TRBJ2-7
clone size: few
CDR3 protein: CASSSPRGAINEQYF
CDR3 DNA: TGTGCCAGCAGCTCCCCCCGGGGGGCCATCAACGAGCAGTACTTC

D gene: NA
V gene: TRBV30
J gene: TRBJ2-7
clone size: few
CDR3 protein: CAWSAPTPYEQYF
CDR3 DNA: TGTGCCTGGAGTGCCCCGACACCCTACGAGCAGTACTTC

D gene: NA
V gene: TRBV2
J gene: TRBJ1-5
clone size: NA
CDR3 protein: CASSRGLREVKQPQHF
CDR3 DNA: TGTGCCTCTTCCCGGGGCCTCAGGGAGGTAAAACAGCCCCAGCATTTT

D gene: TRBD1
V gene: TRBV7-3
J gene: TRBJ2-3
clone size: once
CDR3 protein: CASSLLGGQGADTQYF
CDR3 DNA: TGTGCCAGCAGCTTACTTGGGGGACAGGGGGCGGATACGCAGTATTTT

D gene: NA
V gene: TRBV30
J gene: TRBJ1-3
clone size: NA
CDR3 protein: CAWSGRGGNTIYF
CDR3 DNA: TGTGCCTGGAGTGGGAGAGGGGGAAACACCATATATTTT

D gene: TRBD1
V gene: TRBV10-3
J gene: TRBJ1-6
clone size: NA
CDR3 protein: CATSTGGVEDSPLHF
CDR3 DNA: TGTGCCACGTCTACAGGGGGCGTGGAGGATTCACCCCTCCACTTT

D gene: NA
V gene: TRBV7-6
J gene: TRBJ1-1
clone size: NA
CDR3 protein: CASSLTVMNTEAFF
CDR3 DNA: TGTGCCAGCAGCTTGACAGTCATGAACACTGAAGCTTTCTTT

D gene: TRBD1
V gene: TRBV29-1
J gene: TRBJ2-1
clone size: NA
CDR3 protein: CSGRDSYNEQFF
CDR3 DNA: TGCAGCGGACGGGACAGCTATAATGAGCAGTTCTTC

D gene: TRBD1
V gene: TRBV9
J gene: TRBJ2-7
clone size: NA
CDR3 protein: CASSFRDSLFYEQYF
CDR3 DNA: TGTGCCAGCAGCTTTCGGGACAGTCTTTTCTACGAGCAGTACTTC

D gene: TRBD1
V gene: TRBV28
J gene: TRBJ1-2
clone size: NA
CDR3 protein: CASSVTGYGYTF
CDR3 DNA: TGTGCCAGCAGTGTGACAGGGTATGGCTACACCTTC

D gene: TRBD2
V gene: TRBV27
J gene: TRBJ2-1
clone size: NA
CDR3 protein: CASSPGTSPHEQFF
CDR3 DNA: TGTGCCAGCAGCCCCGGGACTAGCCCCCATGAGCAGTTCTTC

D gene: NA
V gene: TRBV7-9
J gene: TRBJ2-6
clone size: NA
CDR3 protein: CASSPEGPSGANVLTF
CDR3 DNA: TGTGCCAGCAGCCCGGAGGGACCCTCTGGGGCCAACGTCCTGACTTTC

D gene: TRBD2
V gene: TRBV11-2
J gene: TRBJ2-3
clone size: NA
CDR3 protein: CASSYGLAGGLDTQYF
CDR3 DNA: TGTGCCAGCAGCTACGGACTAGCGGGGGGCCTAGATACGCAGTATTTT

D gene: NA
V gene: TRBV9
J gene: TRBJ2-3
clone size: once
CDR3 protein: CASSVELAVTDTQYF
CDR3 DNA: TGTGCCAGCAGCGTAGAGTTAGCGGTCACAGATACGCAGTATTTT

D gene: TRBD2
V gene: TRBV6-1
J gene: TRBJ2-7
clone size: once
CDR3 protein: CASSATSGAPYEQYF
CDR3 DNA: TGTGCCAGCAGTGCGACTAGCGGGGCCCCCTACGAGCAGTACTTC

D gene: NA
V gene: TRBV7-9
J gene: TRBJ2-7
clone size: NA
CDR3 protein: CASSYGVQSEQYF
CDR3 DNA: TGTGCCAGCAGCTACGGGGTACAGTCCGAGCAGTACTTC

D gene: TRBD1
V gene: TRBV11-2
J gene: TRBJ2-7
clone size: NA
CDR3 protein: CASSPVTGPSYEQYF
CDR3 DNA: TGTGCCAGCAGCCCGGTGACAGGGCCTTCCTACGAGCAGTACTTC

D gene: TRBD2
V gene: TRBV19
J gene: TRBJ2-7
clone size: NA
CDR3 protein: CASSTPGTSGEYEQYF
CDR3 DNA: TGTGCCAGTAGTACCCCTGGGACTAGCGGGGAATACGAGCAGTACTTC

D gene: TRBD1
V gene: TRBV5-1
J gene: TRBJ1-6
clone size: NA
CDR3 protein: CASSGSGQMGSPLHF
CDR3 DNA: TGCGCCAGCAGCGGATCGGGACAGATGGGCTCACCCCTCCACTTT

D gene: NA
V gene: TRBV7-8
J gene: TRBJ1-1
clone size: NA
CDR3 protein: CASSFPTGANTEAFF
CDR3 DNA: TGTGCCAGCAGCTTTCCGACAGGAGCTAACACTGAAGCTTTCTTT

D gene: TRBD1
V gene: TRBV29-1
J gene: TRBJ2-7
clone size: NA
CDR3 protein: CSVAGQGSSYEQYF
CDR3 DNA: TGCAGCGTCGCGGGACAGGGGAGCTCCTACGAGCAGTACTTC

D gene: NA
V gene: TRBV11-2
J gene: TRBJ2-7
clone size: NA
CDR3 protein: CASSLGRASGVVGQYF
CDR3 DNA: TGTGCCAGCAGCTTAGGGCGGGCCTCAGGGGTTGTCGGGCAGTACTTC

D gene: TRBD2
V gene: TRBV7-3
J gene: TRBJ2-1
clone size: NA
CDR3 protein: CASSPSGGAMYNEQFF
CDR3 DNA: TGTGCCAGCAGCCCCAGCGGGGGGGCCATGTATAATGAGCAGTTCTTC

D gene: TRBD1
V gene: TRBV11-2
J gene: TRBJ1-2
clone size: NA
CDR3 protein: CASSFRGGYTF
CDR3 DNA: TGTGCCAGCAGCTTCAGGGGGGGCTACACCTTC

D gene: TRBD1
V gene: TRBV7-8
J gene: TRBJ1-1
clone size: NA
CDR3 protein: CASSSGQGAITEAFF
CDR3 DNA: TGTGCCAGCAGCTCGGGACAGGGGGCGATCACTGAAGCTTTCTTT

D gene: TRBD1
V gene: TRBV7-9
J gene: TRBJ1-1
clone size: NA
CDR3 protein: CASRGQGAMEAFF
CDR3 DNA: TGTGCCAGCAGGGGACAGGGGGCGATGGAAGCTTTCTTT

D gene: NA
V gene: TRBV9
J gene: TRBJ2-3
clone size: few
CDR3 protein: CASSDGLGGGADTQYF
CDR3 DNA: TGTGCCAGCAGCGACGGACTAGGGGGAGGGGCAGATACGCAGTATTTT

D gene: NA
V gene: TRBV30
J gene: TRBJ2-7
clone size: NA
CDR3 protein: CAWSVTGIDEQYF
CDR3 DNA: TGTGCCTGGAGTGTAACAGGGATCGACGAGCAGTACTTC

D gene: TRBD1
V gene: TRBV6-4
J gene: TRBJ2-2
clone size: NA
CDR3 protein: CASPSRDRECTGELFF
CDR3 DNA: TGTGCCAGCCCCAGCCGGGACAGGGAATGCACCGGGGAGCTGTTTTTT

D gene: NA
V gene: TRBV29-1
J gene: TRBJ1-1
clone size: NA
CDR3 protein: CSVESGEWNTEAFF
CDR3 DNA: TGCAGCGTTGAATCGGGAGAGTGGAACACTGAAGCTTTTTTT